What follows are 16 T cell receptor beta chains derived from one specimen sequenced in a study of PD-L1 blockade in urothelial cancer. Stated time point: peripheral blood 6 weeks after treatment start. Using immunoSEQ multiplex PCR, the repertoire was profiled, and TCRdb retains in-frame clones only, with some absent. The table lists more than 95,000 clones, 85% to 90% of them singletons. The specimen was PBMCs, collected around atezolizumab (anti-PD-L1) treatment. These receptors all come from a man between 60 and 70 years old with urothelial cancer.

The V gene is TRBV28, the J gene TRBJ2-3; tentative D call: TRBD2 (6 bases). The CDR3 covers 14 residues. Germline CDR1 reads MDHEN; CDR2 reads SYDVKM. V was clipped by 5 bases and J by 2 bases, with 11 bases between them. The CDR3 region is CASSLGLLTDTQYF. CDR3 in DNA: TGTGCCAGCAGTCTGGGACTCCTCACAGATACGCAGTATTTT.

The genes are TRBV5-1 and TRBJ2-2; TRBD2 aligns across 15 bases. CDR3 length: 19 residues. The ends lost 8 bases at V and 3 bases at J; junction bases unmatched: 14. Germline CDR1 SGHRS, CDR2 YFSETQ. CDR3: CASRQPRTSGRGDTGELFF. CDR3 bases: TGCGCCAGTCGCCAACCTCGGACTAGCGGGAGGGGGGACACCGGGGAGCTGTTTTTT. The whole variable domain, remainder taken from reference TRBV5-1 and TRBJ2-2, is KAGVTQTPRYLIKTRGQQVTLSCSPISGHRSVSWYQQTPGQGLQFLFEYFSETQRNKGNFPGRFSGRQFSNSRSEMNVSTLELGDSALYLCASRQPRTSGRGDTGELFFGEGSRLTVL.

The chain employs TRBV19 and TRBJ2-2, with D perhaps TRBD2 (6 bases). The germline V and J ends were trimmed by 3 bases and 0 bases, with 11 bases remaining between them. The germline gives CDR1 LNHDA, CDR2 SQIVND (reference sequence). This CDR3 is 16 amino acids long. The CDR3: CASSIELAPNTGELFF. CDR3 bases: TGTGCCAGTAGTATCGAGCTAGCGCCGAACACCGGGGAGCTGTTTTTT.

J is TRBJ1-5 and V is TRBV19; D unresolved. Germline CDR1 LNHDA, CDR2 SQIVND (reference sequence). The CDR3 spans 14 residues. Trimming took off 3 bases at V and 3 bases at J, with 9 bases between the two ends. DNA for the CDR3: TGTGCCAGTAGTATGGCAGGCTCCAATCAGCCCCAGCATTTT. Translating gives CASSMAGSNQPQHF. The variable domain in full, with the rest retrieved from reference TRBV19 and TRBJ1-5, is DGGITQSPKYLFRKEGQNVTLSCEQNLNHDAMYWYRQDPGQGLRLIYYSQIVNDFQKGDIAEGYSVSREKKESFPLTVTSAQKNPTAFYLCASSMAGSNQPQHFGDGTRLSIL.

The chain uses TRBV6-6 and TRBJ1-5; no reliable D call. Germline CDR1 reads MNHNY; CDR2 reads SVGAGI (reference sequence). V was clipped by 7 bases and J by 4 bases, with 14 bases between them. This CDR3 contains 14 residues. CDR3 amino acids: CASTERALNQPQHF. The CDR3 DNA is TGTGCCAGCACCGAGAGGGCCCTGAATCAGCCCCAGCATTTT.

This chain joins TRBV6-5 and TRBJ1-6; the D is unclear. The CDR3 is made up of 15 amino acids. Between the trimmed V and J ends, which lost 6 bases and 11 bases, there was a span of 20 bases. CDR1 is MNHEY, CDR2 SVGAGI, per germline. Written as DNA, the CDR3 is TGTGCCAGCAGCTGGACTTCCGGTAGTCTGGCACCCCTCCACTTT. Its protein is CASSWTSGSLAPLHF.

The chain has TRBV7-3 and TRBJ2-6; D not certain. The ends were cut back, 5 bases at V and 2 bases at J, with 19 bases in the middle. Germline-derived CDR1 and CDR2 are SGHTA and FQGTGA. The CDR3 spans 18 residues. CDR3 DNA: TGTGCCAGCAGCCTCAAGGCCAGCGAACCCACTGGGGCCAACGTCCTGACTTTC. This gives the protein CASSLKASEPTGANVLTF.

V is TRBV19 and J is TRBJ2-7, with a tentative D call TRBD1 (5 bases). The V gene's germline CDR1 is LNHDA and CDR2 SQIVND (reference sequence). The CDR3 runs 15 residues. V was cut by 1 base and J by 2 bases, with 12 bases left in between. DNA for the CDR3: TGTGCCAGTAGTATAGTGGGGCAGGGTCCCTACGAGCAGTACTTC. Amino acid sequence: CASSIVGQGPYEQYF.

This clone has a handful of counts. The chain joins TRBV14 to TRBJ2-3; TRBD2 might be the D (5 bases). Germline V lookup: CDR1 SGHDN, CDR2 FVKESK. The CDR3 has 16 amino acids. Trimming pared 2 bases from V and 4 bases from J, leaving 16 bases between. Here the CDR3 DNA reads TGTGCCAGCAGCCAAAGCCTTTCTAGCAGACCAGATACGCAGTATTTT. It is translated as CASSQSLSSRPDTQYF.

The chain recombines TRBV4-3 with TRBJ2-2; D is unclear. This CDR3 has 17 amino acids. Germline-derived CDR1 and CDR2 are LGHNA and YSLEER. The ends were cut back, 3 bases at V and 5 bases at J, with 19 bases in the middle. The CDR3 loop is CASSQLAGSITTGELFF. CDR3 nucleotide sequence: TGCGCCAGCAGCCAGCTTGCCGGGTCAATTACGACCGGGGAGCTGTTTTTT.

The chain joins TRBV28 to TRBJ1-2; D possibly corresponds to TRBD1 (6 bases). The CDR3 is 14 amino acids. V was shortened by 9 bases and J by 8 bases, with 22 bases between the two germline ends. Germline CDR1 and CDR2: MDHEN and SYDVKM. In DNA form, the CDR3 reads TGTGCCAGTCTATCACAGGGTGTTGAGGTCGGCTACACCTTC. Translation gives CASLSQGVEVGYTF.

The genes are TRBV4-1 and TRBJ2-7; D ambiguous. Germline V lookup: CDR1 MGHRA, CDR2 YSYEKL. With 4 bases removed from V and 2 bases from J, the gap between germline ends came to 12 bases. The CDR3 is 14 amino acids. CDR3 in amino acids: CASSPWPRTYEQYF. The CDR3 DNA reads TGCGCCAGCAGCCCCTGGCCAAGAACCTACGAGCAGTACTTC.

V usage is TRBV27 and J usage is TRBJ1-3; possibly TRBD1 for D (5 bases). The CDR3 has 18 amino acids. V was cut by 2 bases and J by 1 base, with 18 bases left in between. Germline lookup yields CDR1 MNHEY and CDR2 SMNVEV (reference sequence). In DNA, the CDR3 is TGTGCCAGCAGTTTAGGCAGGGTTGTTCCTTGTTCTGGAAACACCATATATTTT. Amino acid sequence: CASSLGRVVPCSGNTIYF.

The chain couples TRBV7-9 to TRBJ2-5; no reliable D call. V was clipped by 5 bases and J by 2 bases, with 9 bases between them. Germline V CDR1 and CDR2: SEHNR, FQNEAQ (reference sequence). This CDR3 comprises 13 residues. The CDR3 DNA reads TGTGCCAGCAGCGTGGGCGCGCAAGAGACCCAGTACTTC. Translating it yields CASSVGAQETQYF.

The gene calls are TRBV6-4 and TRBJ2-2; TRBD2 agrees at 8 bases. Germline values: CDR1 MRHNA, CDR2 SNTAGT. J lost 6 bases, V lost 4 bases, and 7 bases had no gene match. CDR3 size: 15 residues. CDR3: CASSADTSGSGELFF. DNA for the CDR3: TGTGCCAGCAGTGCGGATACTAGCGGATCCGGGGAGCTGTTTTTT.

The chain carries TRBV4-2 and TRBJ2-3; 10 positions agree with TRBD2. Trimming at V came to 5 bases and at J to 2 bases, leaving 7 bases not matched to a gene. Per the germline V gene, CDR1 is LGHNA and CDR2 is YNFKEQ. The CDR3 runs to 16 residues. The CDR3 DNA sequence: TGTGCCAGCAGCGAATGGACTAGCGGAGACACAGATACGCAGTATTTT. This encodes CASSEWTSGDTDTQYF.